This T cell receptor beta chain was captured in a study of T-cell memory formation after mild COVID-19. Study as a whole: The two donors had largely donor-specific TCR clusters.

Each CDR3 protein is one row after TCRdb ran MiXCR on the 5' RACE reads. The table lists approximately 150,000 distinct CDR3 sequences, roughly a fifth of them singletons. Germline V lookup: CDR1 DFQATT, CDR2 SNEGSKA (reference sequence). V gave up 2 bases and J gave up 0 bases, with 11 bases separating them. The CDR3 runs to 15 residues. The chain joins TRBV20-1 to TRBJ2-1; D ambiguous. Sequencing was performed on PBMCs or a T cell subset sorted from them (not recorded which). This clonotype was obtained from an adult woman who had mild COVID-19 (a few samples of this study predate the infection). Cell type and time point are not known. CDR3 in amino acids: CSARKTPSSYNEQFF. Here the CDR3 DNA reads TGCAGTGCTAGAAAGACTCCAAGCTCCTACAATGAGCAGTTCTTC.